The rows below give T cell receptor beta chains drawn from one sample of a study of human thymus T cells. The assay was immunoSEQ multiplex PCR, and TCRdb's table has in-frame clones only and misses some. The table shows about 43,000 clones, with 85% to 95% occurring only once. The specimen was blood. The receptors were gathered from a girl less than two years old with a congenital heart defect but otherwise immunologically healthy. Both conserved end residues are part of each CDR3. The D gene is left open where the match is weak. A clone size is listed for some rows: how often the clone was seen (once, few, many), or a class if it is expanded.

V gene	CDR3 length	D gene	clone size	J gene	CDR3 protein	CDR3 DNA
TRBV18	12	.	.	TRBJ2-7	CASSPGLDEQYF	TGTGCCAGCTCACCGGGCCTCGACGAGCAGTACTTC
TRBV4-3	16	.	.	TRBJ2-6	CASSQEGGVGANVLTF	TGCGCCAGCAGCCAAGAGGGCGGGGTGGGGGCCAACGTCCTGACTTTC
TRBV5-1	14	.	.	TRBJ2-5	CASSYEGMGETQYF	TGCGCCAGCAGCTACGAGGGAATGGGGGAGACCCAGTACTTC
TRBV7-6	15	.	.	TRBJ1-3	CASSLEGGFGNTIYF	TGTGCCAGCAGCTTAGAGGGGGGATTTGGAAACACCATATATTTT
TRBV21-1	18	.	.	TRBJ2-3	CASSNRLAGGSGTDTQYF	TGTGCCAGCAGCAATAGGTTAGCGGGAGGATCGGGCACAGATACGCAGTATTTT
TRBV28	20	TRBD1	.	TRBJ2-2	CASSLARGRGRFPNTGELFF	TGTGCCAGCAGTTTAGCCAGGGGGCGTGGAAGGTTCCCAAACACCGGGGAGCTGTTTTTT
TRBV28	15	.	.	TRBJ1-3	CASSLAQITGNTIYF	TGTGCCAGCAGTTTAGCCCAGATAACTGGAAACACCATATATTTT
TRBV5-1	16	.	.	TRBJ2-7	CASSLVVGTYLPEQYF	TGCGCCAGCAGCTTGGTTGTCGGGACTTACCTCCCCGAGCAGTACTTC
TRBV7-9	13	.	once	TRBJ2-3	CASSLGGTDTQYF	TGTGCCAGCAGCTTGGGGGGCACAGATACGCAGTATTTT
TRBV4-2	15	.	.	TRBJ1-5	CASSVVASRNQPQHF	TGTGCCAGCAGTGTCGTAGCCAGTCGGAATCAGCCCCAGCATTTT
TRBV4-3	14	.	.	TRBJ1-2	CASSQDTGARGYTF	TGCGCCAGCAGCCAAGATACGGGGGCTAGAGGCTACACCTTC
TRBV7-2	15	TRBD2	.	TRBJ2-7	CASSQRAGGTYEQYF	TGTGCCAGCAGCCAAAGGGCGGGAGGGACCTACGAGCAGTACTTC
TRBV4-1	15	TRBD1	once	TRBJ1-2	CASSLGQVPNYGYTF	TGCGCCAGCAGCCTCGGACAGGTTCCTAACTATGGCTACACCTTC
TRBV2	14	TRBD1	.	TRBJ1-1	CASRWDRGNTEAFF	TGTGCCAGCAGGTGGGACAGAGGAAACACTGAAGCTTTCTTT
TRBV5-4	13	TRBD1	.	TRBJ2-4	CASSPVTGGTQYF	TGTGCCAGCAGCCCCGTGACAGGGGGCACTCAGTACTTC
TRBV27	13	TRBD1	.	TRBJ1-4	CASSIRTGWKLFF	TGTGCCAGCAGTATACGGACAGGGTGGAAACTGTTTTTT
TRBV10-3	15	TRBD2	.	TRBJ2-7	CAISETSGGPYEQYF	TGTGCCATCAGCGAAACCAGCGGGGGCCCATACGAGCAGTACTTC
TRBV7-3	16	TRBD2	.	TRBJ2-3	CASSLAPGGGTDTQYF	TGTGCCAGCAGCTTAGCCCCGGGGGGAGGGACAGATACGCAGTATTTT
TRBV18	14	.	.	TRBJ2-7	CASSPPTPDYEQYF	TGTGCCAGCTCACCACCGACCCCCGACTACGAGCAGTACTTC
TRBV5-4	16	TRBD1	.	TRBJ2-5	CASSSPLDRGQETQYF	TGTGCCAGCAGCAGCCCTTTGGACAGGGGGCAAGAGACCCAGTACTTC
TRBV5-4	16	.	.	TRBJ2-7	CASSLAPRLSRFEQYF	TGTGCCAGCAGCTTGGCCCCTAGACTCTCTCGGTTCGAGCAGTACTTC
TRBV25-1	13	.	.	TRBJ2-5	CASVARDVETQYF	TGTGCCAGCGTAGCCAGGGACGTAGAGACCCAGTACTTC
TRBV21-1	14	.	.	TRBJ2-7	CASTRGPKTYEQYF	TGTGCCAGCACAAGGGGGCCGAAAACCTACGAGCAGTACTTC
TRBV4-2	14	.	.	TRBJ2-7	CASSQDSRGYEQYF	TGTGCCAGCAGCCAAGATTCGAGGGGCTACGAGCAGTACTTC
TRBV7-2	14	.	once	TRBJ2-7	CASSLVLEVDEQYF	TGTGCCAGCAGCTTAGTTCTAGAGGTCGACGAGCAGTACTTC
TRBV27	16	.	.	TRBJ2-3	CASSSWSDLGTDTQYF	TGTGCCAGCAGTTCCTGGTCTGATTTGGGCACAGATACGCAGTATTTT
TRBV2	12	.	.	TRBJ2-7	CASSGRGREQYF	TGTGCCAGCAGTGGTAGGGGCCGCGAGCAGTACTTC
TRBV18	15	.	once	TRBJ2-7	CASSPTGPISYEQYF	TGTGCCAGCTCGCCGACAGGCCCCATCTCCTACGAGCAGTACTTC
TRBV2	16	TRBD1	.	TRBJ1-2	CASSDRPQGGNYGYTF	TGTGCCAGCAGTGACCGCCCACAGGGGGGTAACTATGGCTACACCTTC
TRBV5-1	14	TRBD2	.	TRBJ2-3	CATRESGNADTQYF	TGCGCCACCAGGGAGAGCGGGAATGCAGATACGCAGTATTTT
TRBV4-2	16	TRBD2	.	TRBJ2-3	CASSPRGLAGTDTQYF	TGTGCCAGCAGCCCCCGTGGACTAGCGGGCACAGATACGCAGTATTTT
TRBV27	15	.	.	TRBJ2-3	CASSLDRLGADTQYF	TGTGCCAGCAGTTTAGACAGGTTAGGAGCAGATACGCAGTATTTT
TRBV28	20	TRBD1	.	TRBJ1-5	CASSSQGKFPGQYFNQPQHF	TGTGCCAGCAGTTCCCAAGGCAAATTCCCGGGACAGTATTTCAATCAGCCCCAGCATTTT
TRBV7-9	15	.	.	TRBJ2-3	CASTPSLGGTDTQYF	TGTGCCAGCACTCCTAGCCTAGGGGGGACAGATACGCAGTATTTT
TRBV5-1	14	.	.	TRBJ1-1	CASSFRRQNTEAFF	TGCGCCAGCAGCTTTCGACGGCAGAACACTGAAGCTTTCTTT
TRBV6-5	16	TRBD2	.	TRBJ2-5	CASSYGGRRGGETQYF	TGTGCCAGCAGTTACGGAGGCAGGCGGGGGGGAGAGACCCAGTACTTC
TRBV7-9	18	.	.	TRBJ2-1	CASSLKSLAFLPHNEQFF	TGTGCCAGCAGCTTAAAGTCCCTAGCGTTCCTACCTCACAATGAGCAGTTCTTC
TRBV27	14	TRBD2	.	TRBJ2-7	CASSLGLAGGEQYF	TGTGCCAGCAGCCTGGGGCTAGCGGGGGGCGAGCAGTACTTC
TRBV5-1	15	.	.	TRBJ2-1	CASSLGTVSYNEQFF	TGCGCCAGCAGTCTTGGGACCGTCTCCTACAATGAGCAGTTCTTC
TRBV9	17	TRBD2	.	TRBJ2-1	CASSVESGGGAYNEQFF	TGTGCCAGCAGCGTAGAGAGCGGGGGGGGCGCCTACAATGAGCAGTTCTTC
TRBV14	18	.	.	TRBJ2-1	CASSQGPGTTRWYNEQFF	TGTGCCAGCAGCCAAGGCCCCGGGACAACTCGATGGTACAATGAGCAGTTCTTC
TRBV2	17	.	few	TRBJ2-5	CASSEDPRQTRLGTQYF	TGTGCCAGCAGTGAAGACCCCCGACAGACCCGCCTGGGGACCCAGTACTTC
TRBV2	13	TRBD1	.	TRBJ2-7	CASIRDRGYEQYF	TGTGCCAGCATTCGAGACAGGGGGTACGAGCAGTACTTC
TRBV21-1	13	.	.	TRBJ2-7	CASSKDSAYEQYF	TGTGCCAGCAGCAAAGACTCAGCCTACGAGCAGTACTTC
TRBV25-1	15	.	.	TRBJ1-3	CASSEGTPGGNTIYF	TGTGCCAGCAGTGAAGGCACCCCGGGAGGAAACACCATATATTTT
TRBV6-1	14	.	once	TRBJ1-2	CASSEAGSYYGYTF	TGTGCCAGCAGTGAAGCGGGAAGCTACTATGGCTACACCTTC
TRBV2	14	.	.	TRBJ2-2	CASSEQGNTGELFF	TGTGCCAGCAGTGAACAGGGGAACACCGGGGAGCTGTTTTTT